Included here is one TCR beta chain sequence, with context. The antigen is unknown. Trimming removed 9 bases at V and 1 base at J, with 25 bases between. Germline assignment: CDR1 SEHNR and CDR2 FQNEAQ (reference sequence). The CDR3 extends over 18 amino acids. Recent vaccinations or acute infections were absent in the healthy HIV-negative adult donors. The study drew all its donors from Caucasian adults living in Nashville, Tennessee. TCRdb's copy holds only in-frame clones and misses some; the assay was immunoSEQ multiplex PCR. The repertoire holds about 1,500,000 clones, with approximately 97% as singletons. These data belong to a study of shared clonotypes between healthy human individuals. Study-level points and caveats: Blood alone was sampled, and tissue repertoires likely differ. Among the subsets, naive ones generally showed larger estimated richness than memory ones.

Sequences were obtained from naive CD4+ T cells sorted from blood. As for subset: CD45RA+ positively selected. The chain recombines TRBV7-9 with TRBJ2-1; either TRBD1 or TRBD2 may supply D (6 bases each). The receptor comes from a man aged 30 to 45 in good health. CDR3 bases: TGTGCCAGGAGTAGGGGGGACGGTCTAGTAAGTTCCTACAATGAGCAGTTCTTC. This sequence encodes CARSRGDGLVSSYNEQFF.